These 30 T cell receptor beta chains originate from one sample sequenced in a study of blood T cell repertoires in COVID-19. TCRdb keeps only in-frame clones here, not all; method: immunoSEQ multiplex PCR. Of under 150,000 clones listed, approximately 80% were seen once; the top ten hold 5% to 7.5%. The material sequenced was peripheral blood. The source is a human donor in a cohort sampled during active COVID-19.

The V call is TRBV11-2, the J call TRBJ2-6; D might be TRBD2 (6 bases). This CDR3 contains 16 residues. The germline V gene has CDR1 SGHAT and CDR2 FQNNGV. V was clipped by 5 bases and J by 0 bases, with 11 bases between them. Here the CDR3 reads CASSPGRGSGANVLTF. The CDR3 nucleotides read TGTGCCAGCAGCCCCGGGCGGGGCTCTGGGGCCAACGTCCTGACTTTC.

The V gene is TRBV11-3, the J gene TRBJ2-6, with TRBD1 identical over 7 bases. Germline trimming cut 0 bases from V and 0 bases from J; bases unmatched to any gene: 8. CDR1 and CDR2 (germline): SGHNT, YENEEA. This CDR3 is built from 19 residues. The CDR3 coding sequence is TGTGCCAGCAGCTTAGACCGGGACAGTATCCTCTCTGGGGCCAACGTCCTGACTTTC. Amino acids: CASSLDRDSILSGANVLTF.

V and J are TRBV4-3 and TRBJ1-4; no firm D call. This CDR3 has 16 residues. Germline CDR1 reads LGHNA; CDR2 reads YSLEER. V lost 3 bases to trimming and J lost 4 bases, with 15 bases between them. CDR3 protein: CASSHMPGESNEKLFF. CDR3 nucleotides: TGCGCCAGCAGCCACATGCCGGGAGAAAGTAATGAAAAACTGTTTTTT.

This clone was seen only a few times. V and J are TRBV28 and TRBJ1-2, with 8 bases aligning to TRBD1. Per germline, CDR1 MDHEN and CDR2 SYDVKM. The trim removed 7 bases at V and 7 bases at J, leaving 11 bases unmatched. The CDR3 is 14 residues long. The CDR3: CASTPGQGLAGYTF. In nucleotides, the CDR3 is TGTGCCAGCACCCCCGGACAGGGTCTTGCTGGCTACACCTTC.

The J gene is TRBJ2-5, the V gene TRBV29-1, with D perhaps matching TRBD2 (5 bases). Trimming left V 4 bases short and J 2 bases short, with 20 bases between. Germline assignment: CDR1 SQVTM and CDR2 ANQGSEA. The CDR3 is 16 amino acids. The CDR3: CSVVFYRLTLQETQYF. The CDR3 region has the DNA TGCAGCGTTGTTTTTTACCGACTAACGCTACAAGAGACCCAGTACTTC.

This chain joins TRBV5-1 and TRBJ1-2; a weak D match, TRBD1 (5 bases). Germline CDR1 and CDR2: SGHRS and YFSETQ. This CDR3 is built from 15 residues. The V end was cut by 0 bases, the J end by 3 bases, with 12 bases between. For the CDR3, the DNA is TGCGCCAGCAGCTTGGTACCGGGGGGAGACTATGGCTACACCTTC. Translated: CASSLVPGGDYGYTF. Full variable domain (outside the CDR3, taken from reference TRBV5-1 and TRBJ1-2): KAGVTQTPRYLIKTRGQQVTLSCSPISGHRSVSWYQQTPGQGLQFLFEYFSETQRNKGNFPGRFSGRQFSNSRSEMNVSTLELGDSALYLCASSLVPGGDYGYTFGSGTRLTVV.

The gene calls are TRBV6-2 or TRBV6-3 and TRBJ1-4, with 10 bases identical to TRBD1. The CDR3 contains 16 residues. After removal of 4 bases from V and 5 bases from J, the junction contained 7 bases not matched to a gene. Germline V gene sequence: CDR1 MNHEY, CDR2 SVGEGT. The CDR3 sequence is CASSSPTGGENEKLFF. The CDR3 DNA is TGTGCCAGCAGTTCCCCGACAGGGGGCGAGAATGAAAAACTGTTTTTT.

The genes are TRBV15 and TRBJ1-1, with 9 bases aligning to TRBD1. Germline V gives CDR1 LNHNV, CDR2 YYDKDF (reference sequence). Trimming took 1 base from V and 6 from J; bases not matched to a gene: 6. This CDR3 contains 15 residues. The CDR3 nucleotides read TGTGCCACCAGCAGAGTACAGGGGGCGCGGTCTGAAGCTTTCTTT. Amino acid sequence: CATSRVQGARSEAFF.

The chain carries TRBV4-1 and TRBJ2-3, with 10 positions matching TRBD2. The CDR3 totals 16 residues. The V gene end was trimmed by 1 base and the J gene end by 7 bases; junction bases not matched to a gene: 8. Per germline, CDR1 MGHRA and CDR2 YSYEKL. CDR3 coding DNA: TGCGCCAGCAGCCAAGGAGAGCGGGGGGGGTGGTATACGCAGTATTTT. Its translation: CASSQGERGGWYTQYF.

A few counts support this clone. The chain is built from TRBV6-6 and TRBJ2-7; 9 bases are shared with TRBD1. V trimming: 11 bases; J trimming: 5 bases; junction bases outside the gene matches: 13. Looked up from germline, CDR1 is MNHNY and CDR2 is SVGAGI (reference sequence). The CDR3 sequence is 14 residues long. The CDR3 sequence: CAGSHRGLGDEQYF. CDR3 nucleotides: TGTGCCGGGTCACACAGGGGGCTTGGGGACGAGCAGTACTTC.

This chain connects TRBV19 to TRBJ2-1; D is possibly TRBD1 (6 bases). This CDR3 is built from 15 residues. V was cut by 6 bases and J by 3 bases, with 15 bases left in between. From germline, CDR1 is LNHDA and CDR2 SQIVND (reference sequence). Here the CDR3 DNA reads TGTGCCAGTAGGAGTAGAACAGGGCTCTACAATGAGCAGTTCTTC. This gives the protein CASRSRTGLYNEQFF.

This clone has more than one count but fewer than ten. The chain employs TRBV15 and TRBJ2-2, with D uncertain. The CDR3 has 16 amino acids. V gave up 2 bases and J gave up 4 bases, with 14 bases separating them. The germline CDR1 and CDR2 sequences are LNHNV and YYDKDF (reference sequence). The CDR3 DNA follows: TGTGCCACCAGCAGAATCATCTCGACGGGCACCGGGGAGCTGTTTTTT. Its translation is CATSRIISTGTGELFF.

CDR3 sequence reads: CASSIYKGKTGLHF. DNA for the CDR3: TGTGCCAGTAGTATATATAAGGGCAAAACGGGACTCCACTTT. V and J are TRBV19 and TRBJ1-6; D uncertain. Deletions cut 2 bases from V and 16 bases from J, with 18 bases between. Germline values: CDR1 LNHDA, CDR2 SQIVND (reference sequence). There are 14 residues in the CDR3.

This clone was picked up one time. V usage is TRBV7-6 and J usage is TRBJ2-6; no firm D call. Germline CDR1 is SGHVS and CDR2 is FNYEAQ. The V end was cut by 6 bases, the J end by 0 bases, with 6 bases between. This CDR3 is built from 14 residues. The CDR3 loop reads CASSPFSGANVLTF. CDR3 DNA: TGTGCCAGCAGTCCGTTCTCTGGGGCCAACGTCCTGACTTTC.

The chain links TRBV27 to TRBJ2-2; D perhaps matches TRBD2 (6 bases). The length of the CDR3 is 17 residues. V lost 3 bases and J 4 bases, leaving 18 bases between the germline ends. Germline assignment: CDR1 MNHEY and CDR2 SMNVEV (reference sequence). This CDR3 reads CASSLKRIGGGTGELFF. The CDR3 nucleotides are TGTGCCAGCAGTTTGAAACGAATCGGGGGAGGCACCGGGGAGCTGTTTTTT.

The chain joins TRBV19 to TRBJ1-3; D uncertain. The CDR3 contains 13 residues. With 7 bases removed from V and 5 bases from J, the gap between germline ends came to 12 bases. Germline loops: CDR1 LNHDA, CDR2 SQIVND (reference sequence). The CDR3 DNA reads as TGTGCCAGTATCGAGGGAGTTAGAAACACCATATATTTT. It translates to CASIEGVRNTIYF. The complete variable domain, with remaining parts taken from reference TRBV19 and TRBJ1-3, reads DGGITQSPKYLFRKEGQNVTLSCEQNLNHDAMYWYRQDPGQGLRLIYYSQIVNDFQKGDIAEGYSVSREKKESFPLTVTSAQKNPTAFYLCASIEGVRNTIYFGEGSWLTVV.

This clone was detected once. The rearrangement joins TRBV29-1 to TRBJ1-4; D possibly corresponds to TRBD1 (5 bases). The CDR3 length is 12 residues. CDR1 and CDR2 (germline): SQVTM, ANQGSEA. Trimming shortened V by 6 bases and J by 0 bases, and 5 bases separated the two germline ends. CDR3 amino acids: CSVGATNEKLFF. The CDR3 DNA is TGCAGCGTAGGGGCAACTAATGAAAAACTGTTTTTT.

The chain combines TRBV5-1 with TRBJ2-7, with TRBD2 identical over 13 bases. The CDR3 spans 17 residues. CDR1 is SGHRS and CDR2 is YFSETQ in the germline V gene. With 3 bases clipped from V and 1 base from J, the junction kept 7 bases outside the gene matches. CDR3 bases: TGCGCCAGCAGCTACGGACTAGCGGGGGCCTCATCCTACGAGCAGTACTTC. Protein sequence: CASSYGLAGASSYEQYF.

This chain joins TRBV7-2 and TRBJ1-6; D remains ambiguous. Germline CDR1 and CDR2: SGHTA and FQGNSA. Trimming removed 5 bases from V and 4 bases from J, with 9 bases in between. CDR3 length: 14 residues. For the CDR3, the DNA is TGTGCCAGCAGCGGAGGACTGTATAATTCACCCCTCCACTTT. Its protein product is CASSGGLYNSPLHF.

This chain connects TRBV7-2 to TRBJ2-7; 7 positions agree with TRBD1. After removal of 5 bases from V and 2 bases from J, the junction contained 6 bases not matched to a gene. Germline CDR1 is SGHTA and CDR2 is FQGNSA. The CDR3 runs to 14 residues. This CDR3 reads CASSQRQGPYEQYF. CDR3 coding DNA: TGTGCCAGCAGCCAGAGACAGGGACCCTACGAGCAGTACTTC.

This chain connects TRBV6-2 or TRBV6-3 to TRBJ2-7, with 9 bases lining up with TRBD2. This CDR3 spans 15 amino acids. Germline CDR1 MNHEY, CDR2 SVGEGT. The V and J ends lost 2 bases and 2 bases, in that order; junction bases with no gene match: 4. The DNA of the CDR3 is TGTGCCAGCAGTTACGAGGCGGGGGGGCCCTACGAGCAGTACTTC. Encoded protein: CASSYEAGGPYEQYF.

The V gene is TRBV15, the J gene TRBJ2-5, with 9 positions matching TRBD2. The V gene end was trimmed by 3 bases and the J gene end by 5 bases; junction bases not matched to a gene: 10. CDR1 is LNHNV, CDR2 YYDKDF, per germline (reference sequence). CDR3 length: 16 residues. This CDR3 is CATSRIAGAVGETQYF. The CDR3 DNA reads as TGTGCCACCAGCAGGATAGCGGGGGCTGTGGGGGAGACCCAGTACTTC.

This sequence joins TRBV18 and TRBJ2-5; 9 positions agree with TRBD1. Trimming took 0 bases from V and 3 from J; bases not matched to a gene: 11. The CDR3 consists of 18 residues. CDR1 KGHSH and CDR2 LQKENI come from the germline V gene. The CDR3 is CASSPPWTGVVGEETQYF. As DNA, the CDR3 is TGTGCCAGCTCACCACCTTGGACAGGGGTGGTAGGTGAAGAGACCCAGTACTTC.

This chain uses TRBV15 with TRBJ1-1; D not resolved. This CDR3 is 15 amino acids long. The ends were cut back, 3 bases at V and 1 base at J, with 12 bases in the middle. Germline CDR1 and CDR2: LNHNV and YYDKDF (reference sequence). CDR3 region: CATSRALSGNTEAFF. The CDR3 nucleotides read TGTGCCACCAGCAGGGCCCTTAGCGGGAACACTGAAGCTTTCTTT.

The chain links TRBV4-3 to TRBJ1-3; no definite D call. V lost 0 bases, J lost 0 bases, and 6 bases lay in between. Germline V gene sequence: CDR1 LGHNA, CDR2 YSLEER. The CDR3 has 15 residues. The chain's CDR3 is CASSQDFLSGNTIYF. The CDR3 nucleotides read TGCGCCAGCAGCCAAGATTTCCTCTCTGGAAACACCATATATTTT.

This chain joins TRBV11-2 and TRBJ2-3; 9 nucleotides agree with TRBD2. With 0 bases clipped from V and 0 bases from J, the junction kept 1 base outside the gene matches. CDR1 and CDR2 from the germline V gene are SGHAT and FQNNGV. This CDR3 comprises 16 residues. The CDR3 DNA reads TGTGCCAGCAGCTTAGAGGCGGGGGGGAGCACAGATACGCAGTATTTT. Translation gives CASSLEAGGSTDTQYF.

This clone was observed a single time. The chain couples TRBV18 to TRBJ2-5, with 7 bases that match TRBD2. Germline CDR1 and CDR2: KGHSH and LQKENI. The CDR3 is 13 amino acids. Germline trimming cut 5 bases from V and 5 bases from J; bases unmatched to any gene: 5. This CDR3 reads CASSTLGGETQYF. For the CDR3, the DNA is TGTGCCAGCTCAACACTGGGAGGGGAGACCCAGTACTTC. The full variable domain, with the rest looked up from reference TRBV18 and TRBJ2-5, is NAGVMQNPRHLVRRRGQEARLRCSPMKGHSHVYWYRQLPEEGLKFMVYLQKENIIDESGMPKERFSAEFPKEGPSILRIQQVVRGDSAAYFCASSTLGGETQYFGPGTRLLVL.

This chain joins TRBV28 and TRBJ1-5; D gene unclear. V lost 7 bases and J 15 bases, leaving 16 bases between the germline ends. Per the germline V gene, CDR1 is MDHEN and CDR2 is SYDVKM. This CDR3 contains 11 residues. CDR3 in amino acids: CASIPSGGRHF. For the CDR3, the DNA is TGTGCCAGCATCCCTTCTGGTGGTAGGCATTTT.

This chain joins TRBV29-1 and TRBJ2-2, with 7 bases lining up with TRBD1. The CDR3 sequence is 14 residues long. Trimming took 4 bases from V and 3 from J; bases not matched to a gene: 5. The germline gives CDR1 SQVTM, CDR2 ANQGSEA. CDR3 region: CSVGQGGYTGELFF. CDR3 nucleotides: TGCAGCGTTGGACAGGGTGGATACACCGGGGAGCTGTTTTTT.

The rearrangement links TRBV12-3 or TRBV12-4 to TRBJ1-1, with D unresolved. The CDR3 runs 10 residues. V lost 7 bases and J lost 5, with 5 bases in between. CDR3 region: CASTVTEAFF. CDR3 DNA: TGTGCCAGCACCGTAACTGAAGCTTTCTTT.